These 20 T cell receptor beta chains share one sample of origin, sequenced in a study of T-cell memory formation after mild COVID-19. TCRdb analysed the 5' RACE reads with MiXCR anew, one entry per CDR3 protein. The sample holds 300,000 to 350,000 distinct CDR3 sequences; approximately 20% are singletons and the top ten take roughly 21%. The material sequenced was PBMCs or a T cell subset sorted from them (not recorded which). The receptors here all came from a man aged 18 to 29 who had mild COVID-19 (a few samples of this study predate the infection). Cell type and time point are not known.

This clonotype was counted between two and nine times. The chain couples TRBV9 to TRBJ2-2; 8 nucleotides match TRBD2. Germline trimming cut 3 bases from V and 1 base from J; bases unmatched to any gene: 5. Looked up from germline, CDR1 is SGDLS and CDR2 is YYNGEE. CDR3 length equals 16 residues. The CDR3 bases are TGTGCCAGCAGCGACCTAGCGGGTCAGAACACCGGGGAGCTGTTTTTT. Translating gives CASSDLAGQNTGELFF.

The rearrangement links TRBV6-2 or TRBV6-3 to TRBJ2-1; TRBD1 aligns across 7 bases. This CDR3 is 15 amino acids long. J gave up 5 bases and V 6 bases, and 10 bases lay outside the gene matches. Germline V lookup: CDR1 MNHEY, CDR2 SVGEGT. The CDR3 DNA reads TGTGCCAGCAGACCCCCGGGACAGCAAAACAATGAGCAGTTCTTC. It codes for CASRPPGQQNNEQFF.

The chain couples TRBV20-1 to TRBJ1-1; 7 bases map to TRBD1. Germline CDR1 and CDR2: DFQATT and SNEGSKA (reference sequence). The junction had 2 bases not matched to a gene; V was cut back by 3 bases and J by 7 bases. This CDR3 spans 11 amino acids. Written as DNA, the CDR3 is TGCAGTGCTAGTGGACAGGATGAAGCTTTCTTT. Amino acid sequence: CSASGQDEAFF.

The gene calls are TRBV5-1 and TRBJ1-2; no clear D. The germline V gene encodes CDR1 SGHRS and CDR2 YFSETQ. The germline V and J ends were trimmed by 4 bases and 4 bases, with 11 bases remaining between them. The CDR3 has 13 amino acids. CDR3 bases: TGCGCCAGCAGCCCGAGGGAGACCTATGGCTACACCTTC. It translates to CASSPRETYGYTF. Supplemented by reference TRBV5-1 and TRBJ1-2, the full variable domain reads KAGVTQTPRYLIKTRGQQVTLSCSPISGHRSVSWYQQTPGQGLQFLFEYFSETQRNKGNFPGRFSGRQFSNSRSEMNVSTLELGDSALYLCASSPRETYGYTFGSGTRLTVV.

This clonotype turned up a few times. The chain uses TRBV7-2 and TRBJ1-5; D might be TRBD1 (6 bases). Germline CDR1 is SGHTA and CDR2 is FQGNSA. The CDR3 runs to 13 residues. V was pared by 8 bases and J by 6 bases, with 14 bases between. The CDR3 coding sequence is TGTGCCAGCGGCGACAGGCTCGGTCAGCCCCAGCATTTT. Encoded protein: CASGDRLGQPQHF.

J is TRBJ1-1 and V is TRBV4-2; D remains unclear. Germline V gene lookup returns CDR1 LGHNA and CDR2 YNFKEQ. This CDR3 has 13 amino acids. V lost 1 base to trimming and J lost 8 bases, with 11 bases between them. In DNA, the CDR3 is TGTGCCAGCAGCCAAGGGGATCCGGGGGAAGCTTTCTTT. Its translation is CASSQGDPGEAFF.

In its sample, this clonotype was seen a few times. The chain combines TRBV5-4 with TRBJ2-3, with D uncertain. From germline, CDR1 is SGHNT and CDR2 YYREEE (reference sequence). Between the trimmed V and J ends, which lost 1 base and 8 bases, there was a span of 14 bases. The CDR3 is 14 residues long. In DNA, the CDR3 is TGTGCCAGCAGCTTGCGAATTCCTGGTGGTACGCAGTATTTT. Its protein product is CASSLRIPGGTQYF.

This clonotype was detected many times. The chain combines TRBV5-1 with TRBJ1-1; 8 bases match TRBD1. V dropped 0 bases and J dropped 1; count of bases not matched to a gene: 2. The germline V gene encodes CDR1 SGHRS and CDR2 YFSETQ. This CDR3 has 15 residues. CDR3 DNA: TGCGCCAGCAGCTTGGCCCAGGGGGCGAACACTGAAGCTTTCTTT. Protein sequence: CASSLAQGANTEAFF.

The genes are TRBV20-1 and TRBJ1-4, with 10 bases aligning to TRBD1. Looked up from germline, CDR1 is DFQATT and CDR2 is SNEGSKA (reference sequence). This CDR3 has 14 residues. Trimming removed 6 bases from V and 8 bases from J; junction bases left unmatched: 9. Here the CDR3 DNA reads TGCAGTGCAGAACCGGGACAGGGGAAAGAAAAACTGTTTTTT. Translating it yields CSAEPGQGKEKLFF.

This clonotype showed up many times. This chain uses TRBV7-2 with TRBJ2-1; D gene unclear. The germline V gene has CDR1 SGHTA and CDR2 FQGNSA. V lost 5 bases and J lost 2, with 10 bases in between. This CDR3 is built from 14 residues. This chain's CDR3 is CASSTPRPYNEQFF. The CDR3 DNA follows: TGTGCCAGCAGCACACCACGACCCTACAATGAGCAGTTCTTC.

A few counts support this clonotype. This chain links TRBV6-6 with TRBJ1-4; D is ambiguous. The CDR3 is made up of 14 amino acids. The germline V gene encodes CDR1 MNHNY and CDR2 SVGAGI (reference sequence). The V end was cut by 5 bases, the J end by 6 bases, with 13 bases between. CDR3 sequence (DNA): TGTGCCAGCAGTCTCGCCACGGTCGATGAAAAACTGTTTTTT. Its protein is CASSLATVDEKLFF.

The chain joins TRBV23-1 to TRBJ1-4, with D unresolved. TRBV23-1 falls under the ORF class, with uncertain function. CDR3 length: 18 amino acids. The V and J ends lost 2 bases and 0 bases respectively, with 16 bases between them. CDR3 DNA sequence: TGCGCCAGCAGTCAAAGGCAGGAGGACGTTGCAACTAATGAAAAACTGTTTTTT. Its protein product is CASSQRQEDVATNEKLFF.

This clonotype was observed a handful of times. The gene calls are TRBV7-2 and TRBJ2-1, with 8 bases fitting TRBD1. V dropped 3 bases and J dropped 4; count of bases not matched to a gene: 8. This CDR3 region has 16 residues. CDR1 SGHTA and CDR2 FQGNSA come from the germline V gene. This CDR3 is CASSLGLGQAYNEQFF. The CDR3 DNA reads TGTGCCAGCAGCTTGGGGTTGGGACAGGCTTACAATGAGCAGTTCTTC.

The table lists this clonotype with a few counts. The rearrangement joins TRBV9 to TRBJ1-4, with D possibly matching TRBD1 (5 bases). Trimming took off 4 bases at V and 5 bases at J, with 12 bases between the two ends. The CDR3 contains 14 residues. From germline, CDR1 is SGDLS and CDR2 YYNGEE. The CDR3 DNA reads TGTGCCAGCAGCCTGGGCCGGGACAATGAAAAACTGTTTTTT. This sequence encodes CASSLGRDNEKLFF.

This clonotype was seen a handful of times. This sequence joins TRBV5-1 and TRBJ2-1; the match to TRBD2 covers 9 bases. The CDR3 has 17 amino acids. Per the germline V gene, CDR1 is SGHRS and CDR2 is YFSETQ. V was pared by 4 bases and J by 4 bases, with 12 bases of the junction left unmatched. Here the CDR3 reads CASSPTKTSGSYNEQFF. CDR3 in DNA: TGCGCCAGCAGCCCTACAAAGACTAGCGGAAGTTACAATGAGCAGTTCTTC.

The chain uses TRBV6-5 and TRBJ2-7; D possibly corresponds to TRBD2 (6 bases). Germline values: CDR1 MNHEY, CDR2 SVGAGI. V was clipped by 6 bases and J by 0 bases, with 12 bases between them. There are 14 residues in the CDR3. CDR3 in DNA: TGTGCCAGCAGGGCGGGGTTGAGCTCCTACGAGCAGTACGTC. It codes for CASRAGLSSYEQYV.

This clonotype occurred once. The CDR3 sequence: CASSQDLVTVNNEQFF. CDR3 DNA: TGCGCCAGCAGCCAAGATTTAGTGACCGTCAACAATGAGCAGTTCTTC. The V and J genes are TRBV4-3 and TRBJ2-1; no reliable D call. This CDR3 has 16 residues. The V end lost 0 bases, the J end lost 5 bases, and 14 bases lay between the germline ends. Germline CDR1 is LGHNA and CDR2 is YSLEER.

This clonotype was recorded a few times. The chain employs TRBV28 and TRBJ2-6; tentatively, D is TRBD1 (5 bases). The CDR3 covers 17 residues. The ends were cut back, 7 bases at V and 0 bases at J, with 16 bases in the middle. Per germline, CDR1 MDHEN and CDR2 SYDVKM. In DNA form, the CDR3 reads TGTGCCAGCACCAACTGGACATCCCGCTCTGGGGCCAACGTCCTGACTTTC. It encodes CASTNWTSRSGANVLTF.

This sequence joins TRBV27 and TRBJ2-1; 9 bases agree with TRBD1. The germline CDR1 and CDR2 sequences are MNHEY and SMNVEV (reference sequence). With V trimmed by 5 bases and J by 9 bases, 5 bases remained unmatched. The CDR3 contains 13 residues. The CDR3 nucleotides read TGTGCCAGCAGTACGGGACAGGGTGGTGAGCAGTTCTTC. This encodes CASSTGQGGEQFF.

The chain joins TRBV7-2 to TRBJ2-7; D remains ambiguous. The CDR3 has 14 residues. The V gene lost 1 base and the J gene lost 6 bases, with 13 bases spanning the gap. The germline gives CDR1 SGHTA, CDR2 FQGNSA. DNA for the CDR3: TGTGCCAGCAGCTTAGGGGGTAGCAAGCTCGAGCAGTACTTC. Encoded protein: CASSLGGSKLEQYF.